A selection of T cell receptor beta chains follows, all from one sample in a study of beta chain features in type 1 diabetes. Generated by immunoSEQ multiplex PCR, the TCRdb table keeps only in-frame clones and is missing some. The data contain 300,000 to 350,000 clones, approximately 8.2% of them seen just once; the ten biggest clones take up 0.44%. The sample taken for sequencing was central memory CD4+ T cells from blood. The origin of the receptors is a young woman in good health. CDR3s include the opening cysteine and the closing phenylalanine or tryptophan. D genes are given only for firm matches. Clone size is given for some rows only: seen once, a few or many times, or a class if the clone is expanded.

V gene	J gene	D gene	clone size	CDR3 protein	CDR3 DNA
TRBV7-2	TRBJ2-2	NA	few	CASSPRRTTYGTGELFF	TGTGCCAGCAGCCCACGTCGGACTACCTACGGAACCGGGGAGCTGTTTTTT
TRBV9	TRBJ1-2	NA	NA	CASSVGRGDYGYTF	TGTGCCAGCAGCGTAGGTCGGGGGGACTATGGCTACACCTTC
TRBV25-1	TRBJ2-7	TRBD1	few	CASLNSGQDEQYF	TGTGCCAGCTTGAATTCCGGACAGGACGAGCAGTACTTC
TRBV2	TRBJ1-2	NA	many	CASSEEARVGYGYTF	TGTGCCAGCAGTGAAGAAGCACGGGTGGGCTATGGCTACACCTTC
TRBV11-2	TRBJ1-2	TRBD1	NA	CASSFGQGSYGYTF	TGTGCCAGCAGCTTTGGACAGGGGTCCTATGGCTACACCTTC
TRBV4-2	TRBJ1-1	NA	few	CASTRLGEDTEAFF	TGTGCCAGCACCAGGCTGGGGGAAGACACTGAAGCTTTCTTT
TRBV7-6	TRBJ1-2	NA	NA	CASSLSESNYGYTF	TGTGCCAGCAGCTTATCAGAATCTAACTATGGCTACACCTTC
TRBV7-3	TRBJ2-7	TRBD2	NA	CASSQGAGGPYEQYF	TGTGCCAGCAGCCAAGGTGCGGGAGGACCGTACGAGCAGTACTTC
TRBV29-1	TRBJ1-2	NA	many	CSVESRNSYGYTF	TGCAGCGTTGAATCCAGGAACAGCTATGGCTACACCTTC
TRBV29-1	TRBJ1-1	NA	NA	CSVDRGTEAFF	TGCAGCGTTGACAGGGGCACTGAAGCTTTCTTT
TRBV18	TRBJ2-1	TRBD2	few	CASSPWDYQANEQFF	TGTGCCAGCTCACCCTGGGACTATCAGGCCAATGAGCAGTTCTTC
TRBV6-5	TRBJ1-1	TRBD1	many	CASSWTGTGFVF	TGTGCCAGCAGTTGGACCGGGACAGGGTTTGTCTTT
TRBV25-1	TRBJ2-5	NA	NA	CASSSAVPGDQYF	TGTGCCAGCAGTTCCGCGGTCCCAGGGGACCAGTACTTC